A selection of T cell receptor beta chains follows, all from one sample in a study of blood T cells in healthy people across ages. TCRdb re-called the 5' RACE reads with MiXCR, one entry per CDR3 protein. Of nearly 1 million distinct CDR3 sequences listed, just over 50% are singletons. The sample was blood. The receptors were gathered from a woman aged 55-75 years in good health. The CDR3 runs from the conserved cysteine through the conserved F or W.

TRBV27	TRBJ2-5	CASSLSRGWGQETQYF
TRBV6-1	TRBJ2-3	CASSEDVTGIFTDTQYF
TRBV20-1	TRBJ1-5	CSARDPGQSHQPQHF
TRBV7-2	TRBJ2-3	CASSLVGGLTGADTQYF
TRBV19	TRBJ2-1	CASSVQRGHNEQFF
TRBV6-2/TRBV6-3	TRBJ2-3	CASSPPSDTQYF
TRBV5-1	TRBJ2-7	CASSLGNTYEQYF
TRBV6-2/TRBV6-3	TRBJ2-2	CASSPISTATGELFF
TRBV12-3/TRBV12-4	TRBJ2-5	CASSPGTEQETQYF
TRBV6-5	TRBJ1-1	CASRPGRGNTEAFF
TRBV12-3/TRBV12-4	TRBJ1-2	CASSLRGRVHGYTF
TRBV5-1	TRBJ2-7	CASSLAGGLASYEQYF
TRBV9	TRBJ2-7	CASSVLANNEQYF
TRBV20-1	TRBJ1-2	CSARQGAWADGYTF
TRBV29-1	TRBJ2-1	CSVDRGYNEQFF
TRBV12-3/TRBV12-4	TRBJ2-3	CASSFVAGADTQYF
TRBV20-1	TRBJ2-3	CSRPASGASTDTQYF
TRBV14	TRBJ2-1	CASSQASREQFF
TRBV20-1	TRBJ1-4	CSAYLPGALPEKLFF
TRBV5-5	TRBJ1-1	CASSLAPRENTEAFF
TRBV19	TRBJ2-7	CASSIGLVSYEQYF
TRBV3-1	TRBJ2-3	CASSPPWTSGRSADTQYF